Each of the 14 T cell receptor beta chains below was sequenced from the same sample in a study of CD8+CD57+ T cells in acquired aplastic anemia. Investigators profiled TCR beta VDJ and CDR3 from genomic DNA template. TCRdb re-analysed the reads in MiXCR, keeping a single row per CDR3 protein. The sample has about 190,000 distinct CDR3 sequences, 64% seen once. Sequencing used sorted CD4+, CD8+, or CD8+CD57+ T cells (not recorded which) from PBMCs. Receptors originate from a human donor with severe aplastic anemia or a healthy control (not recorded which).

This clonotype has just a few counts. The chain couples TRBV11-2 to TRBJ1-4; D may be TRBD1 (5 bases). Germline assignment: CDR1 SGHAT and CDR2 FQNNGV. The length of the CDR3 is 14 residues. V lost 3 bases and J 8 bases, leaving 13 bases between the germline ends. Written as DNA, the CDR3 is TGTGCCAGCAGCTTGGGGCGGGGAGCAGAAAAACTGTTTTTT. As protein: CASSLGRGAEKLFF.

This clonotype occurred many times. This rearrangement joins TRBV11-2 to TRBJ2-1; no reliable D call. The V gene's germline CDR1 is SGHAT and CDR2 FQNNGV. This CDR3 is 12 amino acids long. V was cut by 1 base and J by 7 bases, with 5 bases left in between. CDR3 region: CASSLGDNEQFF. Written as DNA, the CDR3 is TGTGCCAGCAGCTTAGGGGATAATGAGCAGTTCTTC. Full variable domain (missing parts from reference TRBV11-2 and TRBJ2-1): EAGVAQSPRYKIIEKRQSVAFWCNPISGHATLYWYQQILGQGPKLLIQFQNNGVVDDSQLPKDRFSAERLKGVDSTLKIQPAKLEDSAVYLCASSLGDNEQFFGPGTRLTVL.

The CDR3 DNA reads TGTGCCAGCAGCTTAGGCTCACAGTCTCCGTTGGGGAATTCACCCCTCCACTTT. This encodes CASSLGSQSPLGNSPLHF. The V gene is TRBV7-3, the J gene TRBJ1-6; D remains ambiguous. The CDR3 sequence is 18 residues long. Germline CDR1 is SGHTA and CDR2 is FQGTGA. V dropped 2 bases and J dropped 7 bases, with 21 bases sitting between them.

The V call is TRBV11-2, the J call TRBJ2-7, with D hard to call. Germline V gene data show CDR1 as SGHAT and CDR2 as FQNNGV. The CDR3 runs to 14 residues. Trimming removed 7 bases from V and 2 bases from J, with 15 bases in between. The CDR3 DNA reads TGTGCCAGCACCGAGAGCTTGGATCCCTACGAGCAGTACTTC. It is translated as CASTESLDPYEQYF.

With regard to this clonotype: One junction end disagrees with the germline gene, perhaps due to a read error. V gene TRBV20-1 combines with J gene TRBJ1-5; D is undetermined. The CDR3 is 12 amino acids. The germline gives CDR1 DFQATT, CDR2 SNEGSKA (reference sequence). The CDR3 spells CGAPVADQPQHF. The CDR3 nucleotides read TGCGGTGCCCCCGTCGCAGATCAGCCCCAGCATTTT.

The chain joins TRBV7-8 to TRBJ1-5; 8 bases align to TRBD1. V lost 1 base to trimming and J lost 6 bases; unmatched junction nucleotides: 5. Per the germline V gene, CDR1 is SGHVS and CDR2 is FQNEAQ. This CDR3 is 15 amino acids long. CDR3 region: CASSLERQGIQPQHF. The CDR3 DNA is TGTGCCAGCAGCTTAGAACGACAGGGGATTCAGCCCCAGCATTTT.

The chain recombines TRBV7-9 with TRBJ2-1; D perhaps matches TRBD2 (6 bases). CDR1 and CDR2 from the germline V gene are SEHNR and FQNEAQ (reference sequence). The CDR3 covers 14 residues. Trimming removed 7 bases at V and 7 bases at J, with 17 bases between. The CDR3 loop reads CASTPERAGNEQFF. The CDR3 nucleotides read TGTGCCAGCACCCCTGAGAGAGCGGGTAATGAGCAGTTCTTC.

This clonotype has just a few counts. The CDR3 DNA reads as TGTGCCAGCAGTTACTCAGCCCTAGCGGGGGGTTTTAATGAGCAGTTCTTC. It specifies CASSYSALAGGFNEQFF. V usage is TRBV6-5 and J usage is TRBJ2-1; 11 bases match TRBD2. The CDR3 has 17 amino acids. With V trimmed by 0 bases and J by 7 bases, 8 bases remained unmatched. From germline, CDR1 is MNHEY and CDR2 SVGAGI.

This chain links TRBV2 with TRBJ2-3, with TRBD1 identical over 8 bases. CDR3 length: 16 amino acids. Losses at the gene ends were 7 bases for V and 2 bases for J; bases not matched to a gene: 11. Germline values: CDR1 SNHLY, CDR2 FYNNEI. DNA for the CDR3: TGTGCCAGCACCGAAAGCCGGGACAGGATCACAGATACGCAGTATTTT. Protein: CASTESRDRITDTQYF.

The chain couples TRBV7-2 to TRBJ1-2; no firm D call. CDR3 length equals 11 residues. V was pared by 8 bases and J by 3 bases, with 7 bases between. From germline, CDR1 is SGHTA and CDR2 FQGNSA. The chain's CDR3 is CASQRDYGYTF. Written as DNA, the CDR3 is TGTGCCAGCCAGAGGGACTATGGCTACACCTTC.

The CDR3 is CATSEGLFGRTDTQYF. CDR3 DNA: TGTGCCACCAGTGAGGGACTGTTCGGGAGAACAGATACGCAGTATTTT. This sequence joins TRBV24-1 and TRBJ2-3, with D tentatively TRBD2 (6 bases). CDR1 is KGHDR, CDR2 SFDVKD, per germline. CDR3 size: 16 residues. Trimming took off 4 bases at V and 3 bases at J, with 16 bases between the two ends.

This sequence joins TRBV25-1 and TRBJ2-7, with 10 bases matching TRBD1. Trimming removed 4 bases from V and 5 bases from J; junction bases left unmatched: 11. Germline loops: CDR1 MGHDK, CDR2 SYGVNS. The CDR3 sequence is 16 residues long. The CDR3 coding sequence is TGTGCCAGCAGTGTATCCCTGGGACAGGGGACCCACGAGCAGTACTTC. Translation: CASSVSLGQGTHEQYF.

Notes on this clonotype: A read error may produce the germline difference seen at one junction end. V usage is TRBV10-3 and J usage is TRBJ2-3, with D possibly TRBD2 on 7 matching bases. Looked up from germline, CDR1 is ENHRY and CDR2 is SYGVKD. The CDR3 sequence is 15 residues long. The CDR3 nucleotides read TGTGCCAGCAGTGAAACGGACGGGGGGCCGGATACGCAGTATTTT. Protein product: CASSETDGGPDTQYF.

This clonotype was picked up many times. This chain connects TRBV19 to TRBJ2-2; D could derive from TRBD1 or TRBD2 (5 bases each). The CDR3 consists of 15 residues. V was trimmed by 3 bases and J by 0 bases, leaving 8 bases between them. Germline V lookup: CDR1 LNHDA, CDR2 SQIVND (reference sequence). CDR3 nucleotide sequence: TGTGCCAGTAGTATGGGGGTTACGAACACCGGGGAGCTGTTTTTT. Translated, it gives CASSMGVTNTGELFF. The variable domain in full, completed from reference TRBV19 and TRBJ2-2, reads DGGITQSPKYLFRKEGQNVTLSCEQNLNHDAMYWYRQDPGQGLRLIYYSQIVNDFQKGDIAEGYSVSREKKESFPLTVTSAQKNPTAFYLCASSMGVTNTGELFFGEGSRLTVL.